The 22 T cell receptor beta chains listed next were all sequenced from one sample in a study of blood T cell repertoires in COVID-19. Profiled with immunoSEQ multiplex PCR; TCRdb holds only in-frame clones, not every one. The sample has roughly 85,000 clones, roughly 85% seen once. Input material: peripheral blood. These receptor sequences come from a middle-aged man with active or convalescent COVID-19.

This chain uses TRBV12-5 with TRBJ2-5, with D possibly matching TRBD2 (6 bases). Per germline, CDR1 LGHNT and CDR2 FRNRAP. Trimming took 5 bases from V and 5 from J, leaving 18 bases between them. This CDR3 is built from 15 residues. The CDR3 loop is CASGPTTGGRETQYF. The CDR3, as DNA: TGTGCTAGTGGTCCGACCACCGGGGGTCGGGAGACCCAGTACTTC.

The chain couples TRBV11-2 to TRBJ2-1; TRBD2 aligns across 15 bases. Germline CDR1 SGHAT, CDR2 FQNNGV. V shed 4 bases, J shed 2 bases, and the junction held 3 bases outside the gene matches. This CDR3 region has 17 residues. The CDR3 is CASSWTSGGAAYNEQFF. The CDR3 DNA reads TGTGCCAGCAGCTGGACTAGCGGGGGGGCGGCCTACAATGAGCAGTTCTTC.

The rearrangement uses TRBV3-1 (or the pseudogene TRBV3-2) and TRBJ1-1; possible D gene TRBD1, 6 bases. Trimming took off 4 bases at V and 0 bases at J, with 12 bases between the two ends. Germline CDR1 is LGHDT and CDR2 is YNNKEL (reference sequence). The CDR3 runs 15 residues. The chain's CDR3 is CASSPAGAMNTEAFF. The CDR3 bases are TGTGCCAGCAGCCCTGCGGGGGCGATGAACACTGAAGCTTTCTTT.

V gene TRBV5-1 combines with J gene TRBJ2-3, with 7 bases aligning to TRBD2. Germline V gene data show CDR1 as SGHRS and CDR2 as YFSETQ. With 0 bases clipped from V and 2 bases from J, the junction kept 6 bases outside the gene matches. The CDR3 spans 16 residues. The CDR3 region has the DNA TGCGCCAGCAGCTTGGCGGCGGGAGAGTCCACAGATACGCAGTATTTT. The encoded protein is CASSLAAGESTDTQYF.

The gene calls are TRBV4-3 and TRBJ2-6; 10 bases fit TRBD1. This CDR3 has 16 residues. Germline V gene lookup returns CDR1 LGHNA and CDR2 YSLEER. The V gene end was trimmed by 3 bases and the J gene end by 2 bases; junction bases not matched to a gene: 1. CDR3 sequence: CASSHDRGPGANVLTF. CDR3 in DNA: TGCGCCAGCAGCCACGACAGGGGGCCTGGGGCCAACGTCCTGACTTTC.

The chain couples TRBV11-2 to TRBJ2-7, with D possibly matching TRBD2 (5 bases). Germline V gives CDR1 SGHAT, CDR2 FQNNGV. V gave up 5 bases and J gave up 2 bases, with 16 bases separating them. CDR3 length equals 15 residues. CDR3 DNA sequence: TGTGCCAGCAGCCCGACCGGAGGCGCTACCTACGAGCAGTACTTC. Protein product: CASSPTGGATYEQYF.

This clone was counted a few times. The chain is built from TRBV11-2 and TRBJ1-2; no clear D gene. CDR1 and CDR2 (germline): SGHAT, FQNNGV. The CDR3 covers 11 residues. V was shortened by 3 bases and J by 8 bases, with 7 bases between the two germline ends. CDR3 DNA sequence: TGTGCCAGCAGCTTCCGCCAGGGCTACACCTTC. It specifies CASSFRQGYTF.

This sequence joins TRBV28 and TRBJ2-5, with 9 bases matching TRBD2. The germline CDR1 and CDR2 sequences are MDHEN and SYDVKM. Trimming removed 3 bases from V and 3 bases from J; junction bases left unmatched: 5. The CDR3 runs 15 residues. In DNA form, the CDR3 reads TGTGCCAGCAGTTTGACTAGCGGCCAAAAAGAGACCCAGTACTTC. Amino acids: CASSLTSGQKETQYF.

The CDR3 nucleotides are TGTGCCAGCAGCTTAATAGCGGGAGTTCGCACCGGGGAGCTGTTTTTT. It encodes CASSLIAGVRTGELFF. The chain has TRBV11-2 and TRBJ2-2; 9 positions agree with TRBD2. Germline CDR1 reads SGHAT; CDR2 reads FQNNGV. The CDR3 contains 16 residues. After removal of 2 bases from V and 4 bases from J, the junction contained 5 bases not matched to a gene.

V is TRBV25-1 and J is TRBJ1-3, with D maybe TRBD1 (5 bases). Germline V gene data show CDR1 as MGHDK and CDR2 as SYGVNS. CDR3 size: 16 residues. V dropped 3 bases and J dropped 3 bases, with 15 bases sitting between them. This CDR3 reads CASSDQQGGYGNTIYF. The CDR3 coding sequence is TGTGCCAGCAGTGACCAGCAGGGAGGGTATGGAAACACCATATATTTT.

CDR3 protein: CASSLGGRDTEAFF. For the CDR3, the DNA is TGTGCCAGCAGCTTAGGGGGGAGGGACACTGAAGCTTTCTTT. This chain uses TRBV7-9 with TRBJ1-1, with D perhaps matching TRBD1 (5 bases). Germline CDR1 reads SEHNR; CDR2 reads FQNEAQ (reference sequence). The V gene lost 1 base and the J gene lost 3 bases, with 9 bases spanning the gap. The CDR3 totals 14 residues.

This sequence joins TRBV30 and TRBJ2-2; 14 nucleotides agree with TRBD2. CDR1 is GTSNPN and CDR2 is SVGIG in the germline V gene (reference sequence). V was pared by 2 bases and J by 6 bases, with 5 bases of the junction left unmatched. This CDR3 contains 16 residues. CDR3: CAWSPGLAGEAGELFF. Written as DNA, the CDR3 is TGTGCCTGGAGTCCGGGACTAGCGGGGGAGGCCGGGGAGCTGTTTTTT.

The chain joins TRBV6-5 to TRBJ2-4; a possible D gene is TRBD1 (5 bases). The CDR3 contains 16 residues. Germline V lookup: CDR1 MNHEY, CDR2 SVGAGI. V dropped 0 bases and J dropped 1 base, with 10 bases sitting between them. This chain's CDR3 is CASSYSARAAKNIQYF. For the CDR3, the DNA is TGTGCCAGCAGTTACTCGGCCAGGGCGGCCAAAAACATTCAGTACTTC.

This chain connects TRBV6-5 to TRBJ2-1, with a weak D call TRBD2 (6 bases). Trimming removed 5 bases at V and 9 bases at J, with 14 bases between. The germline V gene has CDR1 MNHEY and CDR2 SVGAGI. CDR3 length equals 13 residues. The CDR3 bases are TGTGCCAGCAGTAGGGACTCCACCGGTGAGCAGTTCTTC. This codes for CASSRDSTGEQFF.

This clone has only a few counts. This chain joins TRBV10-3 and TRBJ1-1; 7 bases match TRBD1. The germline CDR1 and CDR2 sequences are ENHRY and SYGVKD. The CDR3 totals 13 residues. V was clipped by 6 bases and J by 1 base; unmatched bases: 2. The CDR3 nucleotides are TGTGCCATCAGCGGGACAGAGAACACTGAAGCTTTCTTT. Translation gives CAISGTENTEAFF.

The rearrangement links TRBV2 to TRBJ1-5; 9 bases map to TRBD1. Trimming at V came to 4 bases and at J to 3 bases, leaving 4 bases not matched to a gene. This CDR3 is built from 15 residues. Per germline, CDR1 SNHLY and CDR2 FYNNEI. The CDR3 loop is CASSANRGLNQPQHF. The CDR3 DNA sequence: TGTGCCAGCAGTGCGAACAGGGGGCTCAATCAGCCCCAGCATTTT.

This clone was seen a single time. The V call is TRBV4-1, the J call TRBJ1-1; no firm D call. Germline V gives CDR1 MGHRA, CDR2 YSYEKL. V lost 3 bases and J lost 5, with 19 bases in between. This CDR3 comprises 16 residues. CDR3 DNA: TGCGCCAGCAGCCAGGGAACCGGGCCCGGGGTGACTGAAGCTTTCTTT. Translation gives CASSQGTGPGVTEAFF.

The V gene is TRBV2, the J gene TRBJ2-3; 7 nucleotides line up with TRBD2. J was trimmed by 1 base and V by 8 bases; bases with no gene match: 3. The length of the CDR3 is 13 residues. Germline loops: CDR1 SNHLY, CDR2 FYNNEI. CDR3 region: CASLAGGTDTQYF. DNA for the CDR3: TGTGCCAGCCTGGCGGGGGGCACAGATACGCAGTATTTT.

The CDR3 nucleotides are TGTGCCACCAGCAGAGAGTTCGGGACTGGCTACGAGCAGTACTTC. Translating it yields CATSREFGTGYEQYF. This sequence joins TRBV15 and TRBJ2-7; TRBD2 is a possible D gene (6 bases). CDR3 length: 15 residues. Germline loops: CDR1 LNHNV, CDR2 YYDKDF (reference sequence). Trimming left V 0 bases short and J 3 bases short, with 12 bases between.

The chain is built from TRBV5-1 and TRBJ2-2; tentative D call: TRBD2 (5 bases). V gave up 0 bases and J gave up 7 bases, with 7 bases separating them. Germline V gene data show CDR1 as SGHRS and CDR2 as YFSETQ. The CDR3 contains 13 residues. CDR3 bases: TGCGCCAGCAGCTTGGGAGAGGGCGGGGAGCTGTTTTTT. It is translated as CASSLGEGGELFF.

This rearrangement joins TRBV6-5 to TRBJ1-1, with 10 bases identical to TRBD1. The CDR3 covers 15 residues. Germline V gene data show CDR1 as MNHEY and CDR2 as SVGAGI. J was trimmed by 4 bases and V by 0 bases; bases with no gene match: 2. In nucleotides, the CDR3 is TGTGCCAGCAGTTACTCGGACAGGGGGGTCACTGAAGCTTTCTTT. This codes for CASSYSDRGVTEAFF.

The chain joins TRBV30 to TRBJ2-7; TRBD1 aligns across 7 bases. In germline, CDR1 is GTSNPN, CDR2 SVGIG (reference sequence). With V trimmed by 0 bases and J by 3 bases, 5 bases remained unmatched. This CDR3 has 14 amino acids. The CDR3 spells CAWSVGQGVYEQYF. Written as DNA, the CDR3 is TGTGCCTGGAGTGTCGGGCAGGGGGTCTACGAGCAGTACTTC.